This T cell receptor (beta chain) comes out of a study of T cell responses to AZD1222 COVID-19 vaccine. Assay: immunoSEQ multiplex PCR; the TCRdb copy retains only in-frame clones and omits some. Of about 170,000 clones listed, 90% to 95% were seen once; the top ten hold about 3.9%. The receptor was isolated from an adult in good health. Here the sequenced sample was peripheral blood, taken on day 0 of AZD1222 vaccination.

Here the CDR3 reads CASSVDLFVNRGQFF. The CDR3 DNA sequence: TGTGCCAGCAGCGTAGATTTATTCGTGAATCGTGGGCAGTTCTTC. The chain recombines TRBV9 with TRBJ2-1, with no clear D. V lost 0 bases and J lost 12, with 19 bases in between. In germline, CDR1 is SGDLS, CDR2 YYNGEE. The CDR3 totals 15 residues.